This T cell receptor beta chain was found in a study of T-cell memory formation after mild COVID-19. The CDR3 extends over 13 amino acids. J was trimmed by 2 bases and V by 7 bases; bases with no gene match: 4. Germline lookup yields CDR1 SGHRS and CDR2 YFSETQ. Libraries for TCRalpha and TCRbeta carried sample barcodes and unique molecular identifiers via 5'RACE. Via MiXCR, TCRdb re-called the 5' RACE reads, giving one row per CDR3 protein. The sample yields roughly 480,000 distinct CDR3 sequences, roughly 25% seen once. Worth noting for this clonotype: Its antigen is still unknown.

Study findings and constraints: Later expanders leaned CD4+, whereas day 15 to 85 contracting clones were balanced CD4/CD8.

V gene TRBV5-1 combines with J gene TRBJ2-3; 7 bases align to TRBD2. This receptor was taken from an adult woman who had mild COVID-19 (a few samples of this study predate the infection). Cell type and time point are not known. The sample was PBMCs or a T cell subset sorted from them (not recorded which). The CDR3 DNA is TGCGCCAGCGTAGCGGGTCTCACAGATACGCAGTATTTT. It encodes CASVAGLTDTQYF.